These 23 T cell receptor beta chains were all obtained from the same sample, sequenced in a study of T cells in Graves' hyperthyroidism and ophthalmopathy. Regions amplified from RNA transcripts were the TCR beta CDR3 regions. Initially, a first-round RT-PCR of the TCR CDR3 employed the HTBI primer set. Each CDR3 protein is one row after TCRdb ran MiXCR on the multiplex PCR reads. The table has hundreds of thousands of distinct CDR3 sequences, less than 15% seen once; the top ten hold less than 10%. The sample was blood. These receptors originate from a woman between 18 and 29 years old with Graves' hyperthyroidism.

The V and J genes are TRBV2 and TRBJ2-4, with 7 bases aligning to TRBD2. CDR1 SNHLY and CDR2 FYNNEI come from the germline V gene. V dropped 5 bases and J dropped 6; count of bases not matched to a gene: 7. The CDR3 covers 14 residues. CDR3 in DNA: TGTGCCAGCAGTCCAATAGCGGGTGGAAACATTCAGTACTTC. Protein: CASSPIAGGNIQYF.

In its sample, this clonotype was seen many times. V usage is TRBV10-3 and J usage is TRBJ2-7, with TRBD1 identical over 12 bases. After removal of 9 bases from V and 5 bases from J, the junction contained 8 bases not matched to a gene. This CDR3 is 14 amino acids long. Germline-derived CDR1 and CDR2 are ENHRY and SYGVKD. CDR3 sequence: CAMGQGQGANEQYF. Here the CDR3 DNA reads TGTGCCATGGGGCAGGGACAGGGGGCGAACGAGCAGTACTTC.

The gene calls are TRBV18 and TRBJ1-3; D perhaps matches TRBD1 (6 bases). The CDR3 runs to 17 residues. Germline assignment: CDR1 KGHSH and CDR2 LQKENI. Trimming left V 3 bases short and J 0 bases short, with 15 bases between. Written as DNA, the CDR3 is TGTGCCAGCTCACCGAAGGGGGGCCCGAGCTCTGGAAACACCATATATTTT. Protein sequence: CASSPKGGPSSGNTIYF.

The chain links TRBV28 to TRBJ1-1, with 9 bases identical to TRBD1. The CDR3 is 16 residues long. CDR1 and CDR2 from the germline V gene are MDHEN and SYDVKM. V lost 6 bases, J lost 1 base, and 9 bases stayed unmatched. CDR3 in amino acids: CASSLRPQGANTEAFF. The CDR3 DNA reads TGTGCCAGCAGCCTCCGGCCACAGGGGGCGAACACTGAAGCTTTCTTT. Using reference TRBV28 and TRBJ1-1 for the parts outside the CDR3, the full variable domain is DVKVTQSSRYLVKRTGEKVFLECVQDMDHENMFWYRQDPGLGLRLIYFSYDVKMKEKGDIPEGYSVSREKKERFSLILESASTNQTSMYLCASSLRPQGANTEAFFGQGTRLTVV.

At least ten counts were recorded for this clonotype. In DNA, the CDR3 is TGCAGTGCTAGAGATGGAAGCAGTCACCAAGAGACCCAGTACTTC. It yields the protein CSARDGSSHQETQYF. The chain employs TRBV20-1 and TRBJ2-5; D uncertain. This CDR3 comprises 15 residues. CDR1 and CDR2 (germline): DFQATT, SNEGSKA (reference sequence). The germline V and J ends were trimmed by 0 bases and 0 bases, with 11 bases remaining between them.

This clonotype showed up many times. The genes are TRBV6-1 and TRBJ2-5, with unresolved D. The V end was cut by 5 bases, the J end by 5 bases, with 15 bases between. CDR1 is MNHNS and CDR2 is SASEGT in the germline V gene. CDR3 size: 14 residues. The CDR3 is CASSQVAYGETQYF. The DNA of the CDR3 is TGTGCCAGCAGTCAGGTGGCATACGGGGAGACCCAGTACTTC.

The CDR3 loop reads CAISEQAEAFF. CDR3 in DNA: TGTGCCATCAGTGAACAGGCTGAAGCTTTCTTT. The chain couples TRBV10-3 to TRBJ1-1; D perhaps matches TRBD1 (5 bases). The CDR3 loop spans 11 amino acids. Trimming took 3 bases from V and 6 from J, leaving 5 bases between them. CDR1 is ENHRY, CDR2 SYGVKD, per germline.

This clonotype was counted many times. The chain employs TRBV7-2 and TRBJ2-7; TRBD2 is a possible D gene (5 bases). This CDR3 region has 13 residues. The V and J ends lost 5 bases and 5 bases respectively, with 13 bases between them. Germline lookup yields CDR1 SGHTA and CDR2 FQGNSA. In nucleotides, the CDR3 is TGTGCCAGCAGCGGGAGAAGGGCCCACGAGCAGTACTTC. This sequence encodes CASSGRRAHEQYF. Complete variable domain (other parts from reference TRBV7-2 and TRBJ2-7): GAGVSQSPSNKVTEKGKDVELRCDPISGHTALYWYRQSLGQGLEFLIYFQGNSAPDKSGLPSDRFSAERTGGSVSTLTIQRTQQEDSAVYLCASSGRRAHEQYFGPGTRLTVT.

This clonotype has ten or more counts. The chain recombines TRBV2 with TRBJ2-1; TRBD1 agrees at 9 bases. The germline gives CDR1 SNHLY, CDR2 FYNNEI. Unmatched junction bases numbered 3, after V lost 6 bases and J lost 0 bases. This CDR3 has 15 residues. Here the CDR3 DNA reads TGTGCCAGCAGCGACAGGGGGTTCTCCTACAATGAGCAGTTCTTC. As protein: CASSDRGFSYNEQFF.

This chain joins TRBV12-3 or TRBV12-4 and TRBJ1-5; TRBD1 agrees at 9 bases. The CDR3 runs to 15 residues. The V and J ends lost 2 bases and 2 bases, in that order; junction bases with no gene match: 1. The CDR3 DNA is TGTGCCAGCAGTTTACGACAGGGGGGCAATCAGCCCCAGCATTTT. It specifies CASSLRQGGNQPQHF.

In this sample, this clonotype turned up many times. This chain links TRBV6-1 with TRBJ2-1, with 8 bases identical to TRBD2. Germline CDR1 reads MNHNS; CDR2 reads SASEGT. The CDR3 is made up of 15 amino acids. Trimming at V came to 2 bases and at J to 8 bases, leaving 8 bases not matched to a gene. Here the CDR3 reads CASSELGLDVDEQFF. CDR3 nucleotides: TGTGCCAGCAGTGAACTGGGACTAGATGTCGATGAGCAGTTCTTC.

At least ten counts were recorded for this clonotype. V usage is TRBV20-1 and J usage is TRBJ2-1; D is undetermined. This CDR3 is built from 13 residues. CDR1 and CDR2 (germline): DFQATT, SNEGSKA (reference sequence). The chain's CDR3 is CRVLSSSQDEQFF. In DNA, the CDR3 is TGCAGGGTACTAAGCTCTAGTCAGGATGAGCAGTTCTTC.

This clonotype has at least ten counts. This chain links TRBV2 with TRBJ2-3; TRBD2 aligns across 8 bases. After removal of 2 bases from V and 3 bases from J, the junction contained 4 bases not matched to a gene. CDR1 is SNHLY, CDR2 FYNNEI, per germline. This CDR3 comprises 15 residues. The CDR3 is CASSELASGTDTQYF. As DNA, the CDR3 is TGTGCCAGCAGTGAATTGGCTAGCGGGACAGATACGCAGTATTTT.

The chain employs TRBV7-9 and TRBJ1-6; TRBD1 might be the D (6 bases). Germline assignment: CDR1 SEHNR and CDR2 FQNEAQ (reference sequence). Trimming shortened V by 2 bases and J by 1 base, and 6 bases separated the two germline ends. The CDR3 is 15 residues long. CDR3 sequence (DNA): TGTGCCAGCAGCTTAACAGGGTCCTATAATTCACCCCTCCACTTT. It encodes CASSLTGSYNSPLHF.

Ten or more counts support this clonotype. The chain has TRBV2 and TRBJ1-2, with D unresolved. Trimming removed 1 base at V and 6 bases at J, with 3 bases between. This CDR3 contains 11 residues. CDR1 and CDR2 from the germline V gene are SNHLY and FYNNEI. CDR3 nucleotide sequence: TGTGCCAGCAGTGAAGAACATGGCTACACCTTC. It codes for CASSEEHGYTF.

This clonotype has ten or more counts. The rearrangement joins TRBV19 to TRBJ2-1; TRBD2 matches at 9 bases. Germline CDR1 and CDR2: LNHDA and SQIVND (reference sequence). The trim removed 7 bases at V and 4 bases at J, leaving 8 bases unmatched. The CDR3 covers 15 residues. The DNA for the CDR3 is TGTGCCAGTACCCCCGGACTAGCGCTATACAATGAGCAGTTCTTC. It specifies CASTPGLALYNEQFF.

The sample holds many counts of this clonotype. This chain joins TRBV27 and TRBJ1-5; a weak D match, TRBD1 (5 bases). With 6 bases removed from V and 5 bases from J, the gap between germline ends came to 11 bases. Germline lookup yields CDR1 MNHEY and CDR2 SMNVEV (reference sequence). There are 13 residues in the CDR3. This chain's CDR3 is CASRDNQHQPQHF. As DNA, the CDR3 is TGTGCCAGCAGGGACAACCAGCATCAGCCCCAGCATTTT.

This chain joins TRBV4-2 and TRBJ1-1; no definite D call. CDR3 length: 15 amino acids. Trimming shortened V by 3 bases and J by 0 bases, and 11 bases separated the two germline ends. Germline values: CDR1 LGHNA, CDR2 YNFKEQ. The CDR3 region has the DNA TGTGCCAGCAGCCACGCGGATCAGTTGAACACTGAAGCTTTCTTT. Amino acid sequence: CASSHADQLNTEAFF.

This clonotype has a count of ten or more. The gene calls are TRBV3-1 and TRBJ1-1, with unresolved D. With 0 bases removed from V and 0 bases from J, the gap between germline ends came to 17 bases. This CDR3 has 18 amino acids. Germline CDR1 LGHDT, CDR2 YNNKEL (reference sequence). CDR3 residues: CASSQEAPLQILNTEAFF. In DNA, the CDR3 is TGTGCCAGCAGCCAAGAAGCCCCTTTACAGATATTGAACACTGAAGCTTTCTTT.

The V gene is TRBV19, the J gene TRBJ1-5; D unclear. Germline V gene sequence: CDR1 LNHDA, CDR2 SQIVND (reference sequence). This CDR3 contains 11 residues. This chain's CDR3 is CGAGSNQPQHF. The CDR3 region has the DNA TGTGGCGCGGGGAGCAATCAGCCCCAGCATTTT.

With respect to this clonotype: Germline is not matched at one junction end, which may reflect a read error. The DNA for the CDR3 is TGCAGTGCTAGGGGGGGGCACCTGAACACCGAGGAGCTGTTTTTT. It codes for CSARGGHLNTEELFF. This chain joins TRBV20-1 and TRBJ2-2; D is perhaps TRBD2 (7 bases). CDR3 length equals 15 residues. Germline loops: CDR1 DFQATT, CDR2 SNEGSKA (reference sequence).

This clonotype was detected many times. This chain joins TRBV7-2 and TRBJ2-3; no reliable D call. CDR3 length: 14 amino acids. Germline-derived CDR1 and CDR2 are SGHTA and FQGNSA. Trimming removed 1 base from V and 0 bases from J, with 5 bases in between. As DNA, the CDR3 is TGTGCCAGCAGCTTAGATCCAAGCACAGATACGCAGTATTTT. This translates into CASSLDPSTDTQYF.

This clonotype showed up just once. Likely a read error: the CDR3 ends without its conserved phenylalanine or tryptophan. The chain couples TRBV5-1 to TRBJ1-5; TRBD1 might be the D (6 bases). The CDR3 is 13 amino acids. The ends were cut back, 2 bases at V and 5 bases at J, with 8 bases in the middle. Germline values: CDR1 SGHRS, CDR2 YFSETQ. CDR3 bases: TGCGCCAGCAGCTTAGGGGGAGATCAGCCCCAGCATTCT. This sequence encodes CASSLGGDQPQHS.